The T cell receptor (beta chain) under discussion was sequenced for a study of blood T cells in healthy people across ages (dated by TCRdb to between 2014 and 2017). The study in broad terms: In model experiments, template switching captured about one uniquely barcoded TCR beta cDNA molecule for every two T cells. Two additional independent replicas of 1 million unique cDNA reads from the same blood draw were analyzed for two donors (one aged 18 to 30 and one aged 80 or older). To track age-related changes in TCR beta repertoire diversity, the study relied on deep sequencing normalized with unique cDNA molecular identifiers. The donors were divided into four age groups: young (average approximately 17 years), middle-aged (approximately 41), aged (62) and long-lived (82). General study outcomes and caveats: As age increased, observed TCR beta diversity per million T cells dropped in a roughly linear way, and a significant reduction was already evident by age around 41. The percentage of naive T cells measured by flow cytometry correlated strongly with observed TCR beta diversity. Since profiling was done on bulk unsorted PBMCs, naive and antigen-experienced compartments could not be conclusively compared. Donor CMV infection status was unknown, potentially confounding age-related changes in expanded clonotypes. Compared with the aged group, the long-lived group had more naive CD4+ T cells, fewer expanded clones and increased TCR diversity, a pattern suggesting age selection. Estimates of total diversity from one million sequenced T cells were regarded as lower bounds and underestimates.

The library was made by 5' RACE. The instrument was an Illumina HiSeq 2500. A second about 7 to 12 cycle PCR used a sample-barcoded 5' primer and a J-beta primer mix. A unique molecular identifier was introduced onto each TCR beta cDNA molecule by a template-switch 5' adaptor carrying 12 random nucleotides. At least 3 million CDR3-containing paired-end reads were obtained from each sample. The Mint cDNA synthesis kit, primed by a TRBC-specific oligonucleotide, was used to synthesize first-strand cDNA from all RNA. All cDNA was treated with uracil-DNA glycosylase and then went through a first 18-cycle PCR with the universal primers M1SS and BC2_uni_R. In the paper's pipeline: Normalization of each sample was performed by random selection of 1 million high-quality reads, each carrying a distinct molecular identifier. Reads with shared molecular identifiers were discarded instead of being binned into consensus sequences. MiTCR, with a Q25 quality threshold and the strictest error-elimination algorithm, was used for CDR3 identification, clonotype clustering and error correction. Lower-bound total TCR beta diversity was estimated with a nonparametric unseen species model using Euler transformation. TCRdb applied fastp at Q25 and MiXCR to the public reads, then kept only in-frame beta chains. Each entry is one CDR3 protein sequence, shown with its most common DNA and genes. TCRdb's processing, not the study's, gives the V and J calls here. Counted in this sample were 800,000 to 1,300,000 distinct CDR3 sequences; about 25% of them appeared once. The ten largest clones capture less than 0.85% of the sample.

Donors were a few dozen systemically healthy Caucasian individuals from Russia aged 6 to 90 years. Each donor gave 8 to 10 milliliters of peripheral blood, drawn into EDTA-treated Vacutainer tubes. Ficoll-Paque density-gradient centrifugation was used to isolate PBMCs, with at least 6.5 million per sample. Total RNA was extracted from PBMCs with Trizol reagent, with at least 6 micrograms obtained per sample. For every donor, flow cytometry on a PBMC aliquot measured the percentage of naive CD45RAhigh/CD27high T cells. Remarks on this clonotype: No antigen is known for it. Base qualities were left out, and no much larger clone turns up one base away.

Trimming removed 6 bases from V and 8 bases from J; the gene matches leave 11 bases unexplained. There are 15 amino acids in the CDR3, from cysteine to phenylalanine inclusive. CDR3 DNA is the only sequence kept; it has 45 bases, read in frame from the first base. This same sample was also part of a study on T cells of mothers and their children. As that second study puts it: Nine systemically healthy Caucasian individuals, comprising three mothers and their six children, were included as donors. cDNA synthesis consumed the entire amount of extracted RNA, loaded at about 1.6 ug RNA in each 15 ul reaction. In the second PCR, the M1S primer introduced both the sample barcodes and 2-4 random nucleotides. More than 9 million TCR beta CDR3 reads were obtained from each mother, and several million reads were obtained from each child. Thymic selection similarly shapes TCR recombination output in related and unrelated pairs, with minor effect from inherited differences. Related mother-child pairs always showed normalized repertoire overlap that was slightly higher than in unrelated mother-child pairs, though the difference was never significant. No persistent microchimeric T cell clones were detected, at a sensitivity of 90 to 100 clones per million clonotypes. To look for features that set related mother-child pairs apart from unrelated individuals, the researchers ran deep NGS to compare the TCR beta repertoires of mothers and children. On average, the children were roughly 12 +/- 4 years old, while the mothers were about 38 +/- 4 years old. Libraries were sequenced on Illumina HiSeq 2000 with 100+100 nt paired-end reads after adapter ligation with NEBNext reagents. Mother and child libraries were prepared a month apart and sequenced in separate runs to prevent cross-contamination. Each donor had between roughly 500,000 and 2,100,000 distinct TCR beta clonotypes identified. Naive TCR beta clonotypes were estimated from low-frequency clonotypes matched to each donor's FACS-determined naive share, without sorting.

The sequence derives from a girl under 10 years old in good health. The chain joins TRBV12-3 or TRBV12-4 to TRBJ2-3; 10 central nucleotides agree with TRBD2. Sample: blood. The nucleotides are TGTGCCAGCAGCTATCTAGCGGGAGAGTCGGGTACGCAGTATTTT. Its protein product is CASSYLAGESGTQYF.